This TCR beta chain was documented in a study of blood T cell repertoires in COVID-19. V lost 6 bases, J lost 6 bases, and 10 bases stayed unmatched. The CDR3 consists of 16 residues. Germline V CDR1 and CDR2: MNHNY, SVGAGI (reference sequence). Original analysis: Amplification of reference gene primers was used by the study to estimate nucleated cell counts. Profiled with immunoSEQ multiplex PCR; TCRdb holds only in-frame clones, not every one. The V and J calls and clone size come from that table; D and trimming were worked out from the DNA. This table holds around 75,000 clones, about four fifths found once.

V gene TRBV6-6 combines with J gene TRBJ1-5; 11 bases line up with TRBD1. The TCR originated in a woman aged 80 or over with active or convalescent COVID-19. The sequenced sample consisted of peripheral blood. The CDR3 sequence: CASRKGTGGGGQPQHF. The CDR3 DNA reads TGTGCCAGCAGAAAAGGGACAGGGGGTGGAGGTCAGCCCCAGCATTTT.